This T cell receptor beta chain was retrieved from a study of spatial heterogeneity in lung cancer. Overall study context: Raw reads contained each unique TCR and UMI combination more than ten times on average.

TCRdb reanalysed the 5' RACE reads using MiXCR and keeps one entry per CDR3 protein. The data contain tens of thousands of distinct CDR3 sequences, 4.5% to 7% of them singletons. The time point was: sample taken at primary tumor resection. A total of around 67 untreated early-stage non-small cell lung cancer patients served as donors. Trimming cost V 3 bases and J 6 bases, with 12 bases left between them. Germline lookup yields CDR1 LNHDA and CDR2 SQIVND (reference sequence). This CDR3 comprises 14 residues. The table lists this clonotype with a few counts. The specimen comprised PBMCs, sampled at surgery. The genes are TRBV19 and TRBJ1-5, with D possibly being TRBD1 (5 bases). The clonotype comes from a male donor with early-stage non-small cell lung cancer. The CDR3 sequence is CASSITGSAQPQHF. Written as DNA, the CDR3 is TGTGCCAGTAGTATCACAGGTTCCGCTCAGCCCCAGCATTTT.